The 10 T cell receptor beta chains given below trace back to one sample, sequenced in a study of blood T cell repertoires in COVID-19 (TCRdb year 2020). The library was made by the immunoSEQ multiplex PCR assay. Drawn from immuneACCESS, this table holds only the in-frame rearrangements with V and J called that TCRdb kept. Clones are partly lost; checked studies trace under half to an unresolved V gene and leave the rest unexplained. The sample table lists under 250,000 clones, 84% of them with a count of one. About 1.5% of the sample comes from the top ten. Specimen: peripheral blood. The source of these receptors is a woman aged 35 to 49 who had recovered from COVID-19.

CDR3 loop: CAWTQNPGGQPQHF. The CDR3 DNA reads TGTGCCTGGACCCAGAACCCGGGGGGGCAGCCCCAGCATTTT. V and J are TRBV30 and TRBJ1-5, with D possibly being TRBD1 (5 bases). The CDR3 extends over 14 amino acids. Germline CDR1 reads GTSNPN; CDR2 reads SVGIG (reference sequence). The V end lost 4 bases, the J end lost 7 bases, and 17 bases lay between the germline ends.

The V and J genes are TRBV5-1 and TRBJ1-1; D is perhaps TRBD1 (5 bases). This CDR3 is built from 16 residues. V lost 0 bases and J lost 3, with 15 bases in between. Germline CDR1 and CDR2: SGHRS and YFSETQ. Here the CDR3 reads CASSLGPGKGDTEAFF. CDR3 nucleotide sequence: TGCGCCAGCAGCTTGGGGCCAGGGAAAGGGGACACTGAAGCTTTCTTT.

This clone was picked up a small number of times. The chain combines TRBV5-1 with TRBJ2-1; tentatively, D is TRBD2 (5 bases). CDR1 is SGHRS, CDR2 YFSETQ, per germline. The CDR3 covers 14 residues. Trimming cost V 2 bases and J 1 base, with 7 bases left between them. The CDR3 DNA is TGCGCCAGCAGCTTCGGGGTTTCCTACAATGAGCAGTTCTTC. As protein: CASSFGVSYNEQFF.

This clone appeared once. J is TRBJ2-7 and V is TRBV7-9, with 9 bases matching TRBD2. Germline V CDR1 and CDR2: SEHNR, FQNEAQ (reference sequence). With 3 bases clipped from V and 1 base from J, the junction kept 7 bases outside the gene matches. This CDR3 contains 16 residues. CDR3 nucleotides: TGTGCCAGCAGCTTTATAAGCGGGGGGCGATCCTACGAGCAGTACTTC. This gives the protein CASSFISGGRSYEQYF.

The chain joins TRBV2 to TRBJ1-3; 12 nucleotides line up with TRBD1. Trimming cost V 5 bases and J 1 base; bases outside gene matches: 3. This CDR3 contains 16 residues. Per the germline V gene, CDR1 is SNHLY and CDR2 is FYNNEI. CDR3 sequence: CASSWDRGLSGNTIYF. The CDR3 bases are TGTGCCAGCAGTTGGGACAGGGGGCTTTCTGGAAACACCATATATTTT. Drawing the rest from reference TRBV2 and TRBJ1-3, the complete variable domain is EPEVTQTPSHQVTQMGQEVILRCVPISNHLYFYWYRQILGQKVEFLVSFYNNEISEKSEIFDDQFSVERPDGSNFTLKIRSTKLEDSAMYFCASSWDRGLSGNTIYFGEGSWLTVV.

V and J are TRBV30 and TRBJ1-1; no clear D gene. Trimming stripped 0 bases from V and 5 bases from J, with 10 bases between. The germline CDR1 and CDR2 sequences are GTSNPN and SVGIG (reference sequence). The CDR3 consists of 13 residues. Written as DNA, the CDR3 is TGTGCCTGGAGTGTACTAATGGCTACTGAAGCTTTCTTT. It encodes CAWSVLMATEAFF.

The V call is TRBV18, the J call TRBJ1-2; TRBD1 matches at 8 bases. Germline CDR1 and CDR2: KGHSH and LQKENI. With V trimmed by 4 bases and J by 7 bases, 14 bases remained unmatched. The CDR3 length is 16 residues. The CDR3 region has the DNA TGTGCCAGCTCACAGGAGGACAGGGCTGCCTCGTTTGGCTACACCTTC. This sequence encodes CASSQEDRAASFGYTF.

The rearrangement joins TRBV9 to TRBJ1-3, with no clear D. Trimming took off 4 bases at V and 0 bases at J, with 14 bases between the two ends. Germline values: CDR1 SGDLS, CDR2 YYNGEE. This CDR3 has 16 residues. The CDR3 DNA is TGTGCCAGCAGCACTACCCTCCCGAGCTCTGGAAACACCATATATTTT. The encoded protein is CASSTTLPSSGNTIYF.

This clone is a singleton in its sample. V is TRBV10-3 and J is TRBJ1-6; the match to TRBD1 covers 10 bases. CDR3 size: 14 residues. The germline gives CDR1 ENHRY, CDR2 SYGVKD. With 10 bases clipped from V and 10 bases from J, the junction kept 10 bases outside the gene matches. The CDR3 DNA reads TGTGCCACTCGCCCGGGACAGGGGTACTCACCCCTCCACTTT. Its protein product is CATRPGQGYSPLHF.

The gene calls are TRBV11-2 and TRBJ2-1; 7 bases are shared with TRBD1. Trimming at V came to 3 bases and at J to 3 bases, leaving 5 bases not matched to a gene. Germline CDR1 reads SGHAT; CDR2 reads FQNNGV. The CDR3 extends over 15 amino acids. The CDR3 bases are TGTGCCAGCAGCTTTACCACAGGGGACTACAATGAGCAGTTCTTC. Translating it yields CASSFTTGDYNEQFF.